Each of the 25 T cell receptor beta chains below was sequenced from the same sample in a study of T cell changes during pregnancy in multiple sclerosis. Libraries were prepared by immunoSEQ multiplex PCR; TCRdb keeps only in-frame clonotypes and omits some of them. Here the sample spans some 100,000 clones, approximately 92% being singletons. The sample was peripheral blood, taken in the second trimester of pregnancy. The receptors stem from a female donor with multiple sclerosis, enrolled in a pregnancy study.

The chain has TRBV28 and TRBJ2-2; 8 bases agree with TRBD1. The CDR3 consists of 16 residues. Germline CDR1 is MDHEN and CDR2 is SYDVKM. After removal of 4 bases from V and 3 bases from J, the junction contained 7 bases not matched to a gene. The CDR3 spells CASSYGGQGYTGELFF. DNA of the CDR3: TGTGCCAGCAGTTATGGAGGACAGGGTTACACCGGGGAGCTGTTTTTT.

The chain recombines TRBV7-9 with TRBJ2-1, with D possibly called TRBD1 or TRBD2 (10 bases each). This CDR3 region has 19 residues. Trimming shortened V by 4 bases and J by 8 bases, and 30 bases separated the two germline ends. Germline assignment: CDR1 SEHNR and CDR2 FQNEAQ (reference sequence). CDR3 protein: CASSSGMTGGWTSGDEQFF. The CDR3, as DNA: TGTGCCAGCAGCTCGGGAATGACAGGGGGCTGGACTAGCGGCGATGAGCAGTTCTTC.

The chain couples TRBV15 to TRBJ2-1, with 10 bases fitting TRBD1. Germline-derived CDR1 and CDR2 are LNHNV and YYDKDF (reference sequence). The V and J ends lost 9 bases and 7 bases, in that order; junction bases with no gene match: 9. The CDR3 has 14 residues. The CDR3 loop is CATGQGSSMNEQFF. In nucleotides, the CDR3 is TGTGCCACGGGACAGGGGTCTTCTATGAATGAGCAGTTCTTC.

V gene TRBV15 combines with J gene TRBJ2-4, with a weak D call TRBD1 (8 bases). CDR3 size: 18 residues. Germline assignment: CDR1 LNHNV and CDR2 YYDKDF (reference sequence). Between the trimmed V and J ends, which lost 5 bases and 3 bases, there was a span of 23 bases. The CDR3 sequence is CATSAQGGSVIDKNIQYF. DNA for the CDR3: TGTGCCACCAGCGCACAGGGGGGGTCTGTGATTGACAAAAACATTCAGTACTTC.

The rearrangement links TRBV29-1 to TRBJ2-1; D perhaps matches TRBD1 (7 bases). Per the germline V gene, CDR1 is SQVTM and CDR2 is ANQGSEA. Trimming took 7 bases from V and 0 from J, leaving 25 bases between them. The CDR3 is 18 residues long. The chain's CDR3 is CSGSRGSRAGSSYNEQFF. The CDR3 nucleotides read TGCAGCGGCTCCAGGGGGTCCCGGGCGGGGAGCTCCTACAATGAGCAGTTCTTC.

The chain couples TRBV9 to TRBJ2-3; D possibly corresponds to TRBD1 (6 bases). This CDR3 region has 15 residues. Between the trimmed V and J ends, which lost 3 bases and 2 bases, there was a span of 13 bases. Germline V gives CDR1 SGDLS, CDR2 YYNGEE. CDR3 sequence (DNA): TGTGCCAGCAGCGCCGACAGGCTCGACACAGATACGCAGTATTTT. Translated, it gives CASSADRLDTDTQYF.

The table lists this clone with a few counts. This chain links TRBV4-2 with TRBJ2-1; 8 positions match TRBD2. V shed 1 base, J shed 13 bases, and the junction held 6 bases outside the gene matches. Looked up from germline, CDR1 is LGHNA and CDR2 is YNFKEQ. The CDR3 sequence is 13 residues long. The CDR3 DNA reads TGTGCCAGCAGCCAAGGACTAGCGTACGTCCAGTTCTTC. It codes for CASSQGLAYVQFF.

This clone was seen only once. DNA for the CDR3: TGTGCCAGTAGTATGTACGGAGGGGTCTCCTACGAGCAGTACTTC. Residues: CASSMYGGVSYEQYF. The chain links TRBV19 to TRBJ2-7; tentative D call: TRBD2 (6 bases). The CDR3 is 15 residues long. V lost 3 bases to trimming and J lost 0 bases, with 12 bases between them. Germline loops: CDR1 LNHDA, CDR2 SQIVND (reference sequence).

V gene TRBV2 combines with J gene TRBJ2-1; 10 bases are shared with TRBD2. Losses at the gene ends were 5 bases for V and 7 bases for J; bases not matched to a gene: 8. CDR3 size: 15 residues. Germline assignment: CDR1 SNHLY and CDR2 FYNNEI. The CDR3 DNA follows: TGTGCCAGCAGTTATTCTAGCGGGAGAGGGAATGAGCAGTTCTTC. It translates to CASSYSSGRGNEQFF.

This sequence joins TRBV27 and TRBJ1-1, with 12 bases that match TRBD1. J was trimmed by 2 bases and V by 6 bases; bases with no gene match: 7. Germline loops: CDR1 MNHEY, CDR2 SMNVEV (reference sequence). This CDR3 contains 16 residues. CDR3 loop: CASSPGQGAANTEAFF. In nucleotides, the CDR3 is TGTGCCAGCAGCCCGGGACAGGGGGCCGCCAACACTGAAGCTTTCTTT.

The chain uses TRBV7-8 and TRBJ2-4, with D maybe TRBD1 (7 bases). V was cut by 1 base and J by 6 bases, with 16 bases left in between. The CDR3 length is 16 residues. CDR1 is SGHVS and CDR2 is FQNEAQ in the germline V gene. The CDR3 DNA follows: TGTGCCAGCAGCTTAGAGTCAGGGGGGTACGGAAACATTCAGTACTTC. Translating it yields CASSLESGGYGNIQYF.

The count of this clone is one. The chain recombines TRBV5-3 with TRBJ2-7, with 13 bases lining up with TRBD2. Being an ORF, TRBV5-3 has a function that is uncertain. With 1 base clipped from V and 5 bases from J, the junction kept 6 bases outside the gene matches. The CDR3 has 16 residues. Written as DNA, the CDR3 is TGTGCCAGAAGCTTGAGACTAGCGGGAGGTAAAAACGAGCAGTACTTC. Residues: CARSLRLAGGKNEQYF.

The rearrangement uses TRBV10-3 and TRBJ2-1; TRBD2 matches at 15 bases. There are 14 residues in the CDR3. Trimming cost V 11 bases and J 7 bases; bases outside gene matches: 6. From germline, CDR1 is ENHRY and CDR2 SYGVKD. For the CDR3, the DNA is TGTGCCTGCGGACTAGCGGGAGGGTCTAATGAGCAGTTCTTC. This gives the protein CACGLAGGSNEQFF.

This chain links TRBV9 with TRBJ2-7; 9 bases are a match to TRBD1. Germline V lookup: CDR1 SGDLS, CDR2 YYNGEE. The J segment lost 7 bases and the V segment lost 0 bases, leaving 11 bases of the junction unmatched. The CDR3 spans 16 residues. Written as DNA, the CDR3 is TGTGCCAGCAGCGTAGACCTCGGACAGGGGACAAGAGAGCAGTACTTC. As protein: CASSVDLGQGTREQYF.

J is TRBJ2-3 and V is TRBV28; D perhaps matches TRBD2 (5 bases). The CDR3 consists of 16 residues. The germline V gene has CDR1 MDHEN and CDR2 SYDVKM. V lost 7 bases and J 0 bases, leaving 17 bases between the germline ends. The CDR3 DNA reads as TGTGCCAGCACAAATTTAGGGCGGGCCAGCACAGATACGCAGTATTTT. Amino acid sequence: CASTNLGRASTDTQYF.

This clone was counted between two and nine times. The V and J genes are TRBV7-9 and TRBJ1-1; D is undetermined. The CDR3 is made up of 10 amino acids. V lost 6 bases and J lost 8, with 7 bases in between. Looked up from germline, CDR1 is SEHNR and CDR2 is FQNEAQ (reference sequence). The CDR3, as DNA: TGTGCCAGCAGTCTAAAAGAAGCTTTCTTT. Translation gives CASSLKEAFF.

CDR3 sequence: CASSWDTLQETQYF. DNA of the CDR3: TGTGCCAGCAGCTGGGACACCCTCCAAGAGACCCAGTACTTC. V is TRBV7-9 and J is TRBJ2-5; TRBD1 is a possible D gene (6 bases). CDR3 length equals 14 residues. Germline lookup yields CDR1 SEHNR and CDR2 FQNEAQ (reference sequence). V lost 4 bases and J lost 1, with 10 bases in between.

CDR3 sequence (DNA): TGTGCCAGTAGTAACAGTGATTATAATGAAAAACTGTTTTTT. Translating it yields CASSNSDYNEKLFF. This chain links TRBV19 with TRBJ1-4; D not resolved. Germline values: CDR1 LNHDA, CDR2 SQIVND (reference sequence). V was pared by 4 bases and J by 4 bases, with 10 bases between. The CDR3 loop spans 14 amino acids.

In its sample, this clone was seen once. V is TRBV7-3 and J is TRBJ2-7, with 8 bases that match TRBD2. CDR3 size: 14 residues. CDR1 and CDR2 (germline): SGHTA, FQGTGA. V was clipped by 2 bases and J by 2 bases; unmatched bases: 2. The CDR3 region is CASSLAGGTYEQYF. The CDR3 DNA is TGTGCCAGCAGCTTAGCGGGAGGTACCTACGAGCAGTACTTC.

The V call is TRBV28, the J call TRBJ1-5, with 12 bases fitting TRBD1. V trimming: 4 bases; J trimming: 1 base; junction bases outside the gene matches: 5. The length of the CDR3 is 17 residues. Germline V gene sequence: CDR1 MDHEN, CDR2 SYDVKM. CDR3 protein: CASSSGTGGYSNQPQHF. The CDR3 DNA reads TGTGCCAGCAGTTCCGGGACAGGGGGCTACAGCAATCAGCCCCAGCATTTT. Looking up the rest from reference TRBV28 and TRBJ1-5 gives the full variable domain: DVKVTQSSRYLVKRTGEKVFLECVQDMDHENMFWYRQDPGLGLRLIYFSYDVKMKEKGDIPEGYSVSREKKERFSLILESASTNQTSMYLCASSSGTGGYSNQPQHFGDGTRLSIL.

This chain connects TRBV9 to TRBJ1-3; 9 nucleotides line up with TRBD1. The CDR3 spans 16 residues. CDR1 and CDR2 (germline): SGDLS, YYNGEE. V was clipped by 0 bases and J by 0 bases; unmatched bases: 1. The CDR3 sequence is CASSVGTGDSGNTIYF. The CDR3 coding sequence is TGTGCCAGCAGCGTAGGGACAGGGGACTCTGGAAACACCATATATTTT.

V gene TRBV4-2 combines with J gene TRBJ2-2; 7 nucleotides match TRBD1. The CDR3 contains 18 residues. The germline V gene has CDR1 LGHNA and CDR2 YNFKEQ. V shed 0 bases, J shed 5 bases, and the junction held 12 bases outside the gene matches. DNA of the CDR3: TGTGCCAGCAGCCAAGACAGACAGGGCCGATTTTCAACCGGGGAGCTGTTTTTT. It translates to CASSQDRQGRFSTGELFF.

This sequence joins TRBV6-6 and TRBJ2-7, with TRBD2 matching 7 bases. This CDR3 is built from 13 residues. CDR1 and CDR2 from the germline V gene are MNHNY and SVGAGI (reference sequence). With V trimmed by 6 bases and J by 0 bases, 2 bases remained unmatched. This CDR3 reads CASSWGGSYEQYF. DNA of the CDR3: TGTGCCAGCAGCTGGGGGGGCTCCTACGAGCAGTACTTC.

This clone was recorded only once. The V gene is TRBV2, the J gene TRBJ2-7; TRBD2 agrees at 9 bases. The CDR3 totals 17 residues. The germline CDR1 and CDR2 sequences are SNHLY and FYNNEI. With V trimmed by 0 bases and J by 0 bases, 6 bases remained unmatched. This CDR3 is CASSEAGRLAASYEQYF. The CDR3 DNA is TGTGCCAGCAGTGAAGCGGGCAGACTAGCGGCCTCCTACGAGCAGTACTTC.

This clone was seen a single time. The chain carries TRBV27 and TRBJ2-1, with 11 nucleotides matching TRBD2. The V and J ends lost 10 bases and 6 bases, in that order; junction bases with no gene match: 5. The germline gives CDR1 MNHEY, CDR2 SMNVEV (reference sequence). CDR3 length equals 13 residues. CDR3 bases: TGTGCCACCACTAGCGGGAGTAGCAATGAGCAGTTCTTC. Its translation is CATTSGSSNEQFF.